The present T cell receptor (beta chain) was sequenced within a study of OX40 agonist ivuxolimab in advanced cancers. The V end was cut by 5 bases, the J end by 2 bases, with 13 bases between. Germline V CDR1 and CDR2: MNHNY, SVGAGI (reference sequence). This CDR3 spans 14 amino acids. Some clones are missing from TCRdb's copy, which holds only in-frame ones; the method was immunoSEQ multiplex PCR. The sample lists thousands of clones, over 90% occurring once. The receptor's source is an adult with an advanced solid tumor such as melanoma, head and neck, liver or kidney cancer. The chain has TRBV6-6 and TRBJ2-7; D is undetermined. The sample here was CD4+ or CD8+ T cells sorted from blood, taken in a trial of the OX40 agonist ivuxolimab. The DNA of the CDR3 is TGTGCCAGCAGTCGTGCCCTAGGAACCTACGAGCAGTACTTC. Encoded protein: CASSRALGTYEQYF.